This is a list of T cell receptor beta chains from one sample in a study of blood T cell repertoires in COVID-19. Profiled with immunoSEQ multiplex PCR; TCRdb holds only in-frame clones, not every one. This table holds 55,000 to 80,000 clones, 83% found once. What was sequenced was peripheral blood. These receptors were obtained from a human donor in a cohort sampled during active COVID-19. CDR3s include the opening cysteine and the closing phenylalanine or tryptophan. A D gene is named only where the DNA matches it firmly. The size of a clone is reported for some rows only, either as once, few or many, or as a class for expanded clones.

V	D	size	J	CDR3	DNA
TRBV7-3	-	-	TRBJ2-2	CASSSSGRETTGELFF	TGTGCCAGCAGCTCATCGGGGCGGGAAACCACCGGGGAGCTGTTTTTT
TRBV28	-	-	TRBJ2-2	CASTQNTGELFF	TGTGCCAGCACACAGAACACCGGGGAGCTGTTTTTT
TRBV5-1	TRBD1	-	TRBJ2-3	CASSLGDRQSTDTQYF	TGCGCCAGCAGCTTGGGGGACAGACAGAGCACAGATACGCAGTATTTT
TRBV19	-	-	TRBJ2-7	CASSIVRGSEQYF	TGTGCCAGTAGTATAGTTCGGGGTAGCGAGCAGTACTTC
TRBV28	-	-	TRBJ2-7	CASSLWASSYEQYF	TGTGCCAGCAGTTTATGGGCAAGCTCCTACGAGCAGTACTTC
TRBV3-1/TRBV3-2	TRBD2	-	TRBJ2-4	CASSQGGLAGGRRIQYF	TGTGCCAGCAGCCAAGGGGGGTTAGCGGGAGGGCGGCGCATTCAGTACTTC
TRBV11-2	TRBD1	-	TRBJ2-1	CASSLEGWGTDYNEQFF	TGTGCCAGCAGCTTAGAAGGGTGGGGGACAGATTACAATGAGCAGTTCTTC
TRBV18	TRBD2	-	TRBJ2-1	CASSPGPLAGEQFF	TGTGCCAGCTCACCAGGCCCCCTAGCGGGAGAGCAGTTCTTC
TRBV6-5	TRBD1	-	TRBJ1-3	CASSYSERGRGNTIYF	TGTGCCAGCAGTTACTCGGAAAGGGGGCGAGGAAACACCATATATTTT
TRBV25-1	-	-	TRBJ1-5	CASSGRGQLGQPQHF	TGTGCCAGCAGTGGACGAGGACAGTTAGGACAGCCCCAGCATTTT
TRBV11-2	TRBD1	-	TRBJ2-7	CASSFPSTGPPWQYF	TGTGCCAGCAGCTTCCCCTCGACAGGGCCCCCTTGGCAGTACTTC
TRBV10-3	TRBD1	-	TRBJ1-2	CAIKGDSPLGYTF	TGTGCCATCAAGGGGGACAGCCCGCTTGGCTACACCTTC
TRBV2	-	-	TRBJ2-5	CASRSSETQYF	TGTGCCAGCAGGTCTAGCGAGACCCAGTACTTC
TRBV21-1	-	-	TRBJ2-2	CASSIRTSGDTNTGELFF	TGTGCCAGCAGCATCCGGACTAGCGGGGATACGAACACCGGGGAGCTGTTTTTT
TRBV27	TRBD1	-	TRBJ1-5	CASSLGTGNQPQHF	TGTGCCAGCAGTTTAGGGACAGGGAACCAGCCCCAGCATTTT
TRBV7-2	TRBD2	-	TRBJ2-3	CASSPEAGSGTDTQYF	TGTGCCAGCAGCCCGGAAGCGGGATCTGGCACAGATACGCAGTATTTT
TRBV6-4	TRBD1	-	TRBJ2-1	CASSDLGQGAYVNEQFF	TGTGCCAGCAGTGACCTTGGACAGGGGGCTTATGTTAATGAGCAGTTCTTC
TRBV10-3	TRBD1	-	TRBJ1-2	CAIRGDRDESGYTF	TGTGCCATCAGGGGGGACAGGGATGAAAGCGGCTACACCTTC
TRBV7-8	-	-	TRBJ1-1	CASSPFSGADTEAFF	TGTGCCAGCAGCCCATTTTCAGGGGCAGACACTGAAGCTTTCTTT
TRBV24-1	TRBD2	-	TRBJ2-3	CATAGGASDTQYF	TGTGCCACCGCCGGGGGGGCATCAGATACGCAGTATTTT
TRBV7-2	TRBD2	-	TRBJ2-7	CASSLAGSGRFYEQYF	TGTGCCAGCAGCTTAGCTGGTAGCGGGAGGTTTTACGAGCAGTACTTC
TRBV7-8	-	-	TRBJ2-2	CASSLVESGGVGELFF	TGTGCCAGCAGCTTAGTCGAGTCGGGGGGCGTCGGGGAGCTGTTTTTT
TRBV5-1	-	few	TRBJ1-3	CASSLGGRLNTIYF	TGCGCCAGCAGCTTGGGAGGGAGGTTGAACACCATATATTTT
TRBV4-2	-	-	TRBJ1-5	CASSPGGSNQPQHF	TGTGCCAGCAGCCCCGGCGGTAGCAATCAGCCCCAGCATTTT
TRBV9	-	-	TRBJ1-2	CASSVEAGAGYTF	TGTGCCAGCAGCGTGGAGGCGGGGGCTGGCTACACCTTC
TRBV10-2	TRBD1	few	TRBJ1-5	CASGSQGNQPQHF	TGCGCCAGCGGATCACAGGGGAATCAGCCCCAGCATTTT
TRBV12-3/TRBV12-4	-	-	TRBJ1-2	CASSFGYGYTF	TGTGCCAGCAGTTTCGGCTATGGCTACACCTTC
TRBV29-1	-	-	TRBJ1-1	CSVAMNTEAFF	TGCAGCGTAGCTATGAACACTGAAGCTTTCTTT
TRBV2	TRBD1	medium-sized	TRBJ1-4	CASGTGANEKLFF	TGTGCCAGCGGGACAGGGGCTAATGAAAAACTGTTTTTT
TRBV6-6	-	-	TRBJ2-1	CASSYREGGNEQFF	TGTGCCAGCAGTTACCGTGAGGGGGGGAATGAGCAGTTCTTC
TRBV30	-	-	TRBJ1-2	CAWSARRGGVPYGYTF	TGTGCCTGGAGTGCTCGCAGGGGAGGGGTCCCCTATGGCTACACCTTC
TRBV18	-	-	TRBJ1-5	CASSPGGNQPQHF	TGTGCCAGCTCACCCGGGGGAAATCAGCCCCAGCATTTT
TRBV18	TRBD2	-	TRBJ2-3	CASSPGTSGIGTDTQYF	TGTGCCAGCTCACCTGGGACTAGCGGGATTGGCACAGATACGCAGTATTTT
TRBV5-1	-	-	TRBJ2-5	CASSSDGYQETQYF	TGCGCCAGCAGTTCCGACGGGTACCAAGAGACCCAGTACTTC
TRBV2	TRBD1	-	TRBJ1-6	CASSEERQGLNSPLHF	TGTGCCAGCAGTGAAGAACGACAGGGGTTGAATTCACCCCTCCACTTT
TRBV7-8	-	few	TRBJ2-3	CASSLEEGGTQYF	TGTGCCAGCAGCTTAGAAGAGGGAGGCACGCAGTATTTT
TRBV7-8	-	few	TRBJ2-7	CASSLGPGEQYF	TGTGCCAGCAGCTTAGGTCCAGGCGAGCAGTACTTC
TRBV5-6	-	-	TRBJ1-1	CASILRGNQKNTEAFF	TGTGCCAGCATCTTGAGGGGTAACCAGAAGAACACTGAAGCTTTCTTT
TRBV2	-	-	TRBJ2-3	CASSEVEAQYF	TGTGCCAGCAGCGAAGTTGAGGCGCAGTATTTT
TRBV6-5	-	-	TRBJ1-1	CASRLHRDTEAFF	TGTGCCAGCAGACTGCACAGGGACACTGAAGCTTTCTTT
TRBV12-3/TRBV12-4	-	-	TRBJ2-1	CASSSFGNEQFF	TGTGCCAGCAGTTCTTTCGGGAATGAGCAGTTCTTC
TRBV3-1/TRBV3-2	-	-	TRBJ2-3	CASSRQVGDTQYF	TGTGCCAGCAGCCGTCAGGTCGGAGATACGCAGTATTTT
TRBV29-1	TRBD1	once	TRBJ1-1	CSVDRGGTEAFF	TGCAGCGTAGACAGGGGTGGGACTGAAGCTTTCTTT
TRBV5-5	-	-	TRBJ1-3	CASNPDSFLSGNTIYF	TGTGCCAGCAACCCAGACTCGTTTCTCTCTGGAAACACCATATATTTT
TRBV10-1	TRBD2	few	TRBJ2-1	CASSEVVAGEQFF	TGCGCCAGCAGTGAGGTAGTAGCGGGGGAGCAGTTCTTC
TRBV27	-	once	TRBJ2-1	CASSSLVGNEQFF	TGTGCCAGCAGTTCTCTAGTAGGTAATGAGCAGTTCTTC
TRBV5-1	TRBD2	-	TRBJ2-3	CASYLAGGSTDTQYF	TGCGCCAGTTACCTAGCGGGGGGGAGCACAGATACGCAGTATTTT
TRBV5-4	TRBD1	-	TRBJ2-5	CASSLGTGIQETQYF	TGTGCCAGCAGCTTAGGGACAGGGATCCAAGAGACCCAGTACTTC
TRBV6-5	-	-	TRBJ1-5	CASSDSYSNQPQHF	TGTGCCAGCTCGGACAGTTATAGCAATCAGCCCCAGCATTTT
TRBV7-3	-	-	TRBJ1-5	CASSLKTGKARGQPQHF	TGTGCCAGCAGCTTAAAGACAGGTAAAGCTCGGGGTCAGCCCCAGCATTTT
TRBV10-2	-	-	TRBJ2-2	CASSKQNTGELFF	TGCGCCAGTAGTAAGCAGAACACCGGGGAGCTGTTTTTT
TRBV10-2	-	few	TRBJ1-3	CASRELRDSGNTIYF	TGCGCCAGCAGAGAACTCAGGGACTCTGGAAACACCATATATTTT
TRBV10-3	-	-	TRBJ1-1	CAIRYGRDTEAFF	TGTGCCATCAGATACGGGAGGGACACTGAAGCTTTCTTT
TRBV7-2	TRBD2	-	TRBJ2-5	CASSASGGVGETQYF	TGTGCCAGCAGCGCTAGCGGGGGGGTTGGAGAGACCCAGTACTTC
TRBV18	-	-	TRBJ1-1	CASSLQNRDGEAFF	TGTGCCAGCTCCCTCCAAAACAGGGATGGTGAAGCTTTCTTT
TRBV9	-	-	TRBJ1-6	CASSVRTQGSPLHF	TGTGCCAGCAGCGTCCGGACACAAGGGTCACCCCTCCACTTT
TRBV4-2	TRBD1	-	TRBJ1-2	CASSQHTGGDYGYTF	TGTGCCAGCAGCCAACACACAGGGGGAGACTATGGCTACACCTTC
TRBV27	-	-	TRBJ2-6	CASSYTGSGANVLTF	TGTGCCAGCAGTTACACGGGCTCTGGGGCCAACGTCCTGACTTTC
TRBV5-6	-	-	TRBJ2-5	CASHRKTGQETQYF	TGTGCCAGCCATCGGAAGACGGGGCAAGAGACCCAGTACTTC